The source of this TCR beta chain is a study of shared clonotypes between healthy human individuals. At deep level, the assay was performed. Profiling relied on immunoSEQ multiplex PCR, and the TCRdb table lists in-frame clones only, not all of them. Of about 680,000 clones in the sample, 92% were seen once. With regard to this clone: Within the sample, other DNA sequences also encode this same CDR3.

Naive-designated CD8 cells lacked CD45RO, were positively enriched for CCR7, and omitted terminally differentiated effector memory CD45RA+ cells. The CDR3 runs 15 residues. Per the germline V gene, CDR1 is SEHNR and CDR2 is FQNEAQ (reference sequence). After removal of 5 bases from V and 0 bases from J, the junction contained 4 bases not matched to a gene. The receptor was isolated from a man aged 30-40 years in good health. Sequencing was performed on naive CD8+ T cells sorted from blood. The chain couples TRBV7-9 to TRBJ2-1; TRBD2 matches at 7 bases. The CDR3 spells CASSASGSSYNEQFF. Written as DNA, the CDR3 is TGTGCCAGCAGCGCTAGCGGAAGCTCCTACAATGAGCAGTTCTTC.